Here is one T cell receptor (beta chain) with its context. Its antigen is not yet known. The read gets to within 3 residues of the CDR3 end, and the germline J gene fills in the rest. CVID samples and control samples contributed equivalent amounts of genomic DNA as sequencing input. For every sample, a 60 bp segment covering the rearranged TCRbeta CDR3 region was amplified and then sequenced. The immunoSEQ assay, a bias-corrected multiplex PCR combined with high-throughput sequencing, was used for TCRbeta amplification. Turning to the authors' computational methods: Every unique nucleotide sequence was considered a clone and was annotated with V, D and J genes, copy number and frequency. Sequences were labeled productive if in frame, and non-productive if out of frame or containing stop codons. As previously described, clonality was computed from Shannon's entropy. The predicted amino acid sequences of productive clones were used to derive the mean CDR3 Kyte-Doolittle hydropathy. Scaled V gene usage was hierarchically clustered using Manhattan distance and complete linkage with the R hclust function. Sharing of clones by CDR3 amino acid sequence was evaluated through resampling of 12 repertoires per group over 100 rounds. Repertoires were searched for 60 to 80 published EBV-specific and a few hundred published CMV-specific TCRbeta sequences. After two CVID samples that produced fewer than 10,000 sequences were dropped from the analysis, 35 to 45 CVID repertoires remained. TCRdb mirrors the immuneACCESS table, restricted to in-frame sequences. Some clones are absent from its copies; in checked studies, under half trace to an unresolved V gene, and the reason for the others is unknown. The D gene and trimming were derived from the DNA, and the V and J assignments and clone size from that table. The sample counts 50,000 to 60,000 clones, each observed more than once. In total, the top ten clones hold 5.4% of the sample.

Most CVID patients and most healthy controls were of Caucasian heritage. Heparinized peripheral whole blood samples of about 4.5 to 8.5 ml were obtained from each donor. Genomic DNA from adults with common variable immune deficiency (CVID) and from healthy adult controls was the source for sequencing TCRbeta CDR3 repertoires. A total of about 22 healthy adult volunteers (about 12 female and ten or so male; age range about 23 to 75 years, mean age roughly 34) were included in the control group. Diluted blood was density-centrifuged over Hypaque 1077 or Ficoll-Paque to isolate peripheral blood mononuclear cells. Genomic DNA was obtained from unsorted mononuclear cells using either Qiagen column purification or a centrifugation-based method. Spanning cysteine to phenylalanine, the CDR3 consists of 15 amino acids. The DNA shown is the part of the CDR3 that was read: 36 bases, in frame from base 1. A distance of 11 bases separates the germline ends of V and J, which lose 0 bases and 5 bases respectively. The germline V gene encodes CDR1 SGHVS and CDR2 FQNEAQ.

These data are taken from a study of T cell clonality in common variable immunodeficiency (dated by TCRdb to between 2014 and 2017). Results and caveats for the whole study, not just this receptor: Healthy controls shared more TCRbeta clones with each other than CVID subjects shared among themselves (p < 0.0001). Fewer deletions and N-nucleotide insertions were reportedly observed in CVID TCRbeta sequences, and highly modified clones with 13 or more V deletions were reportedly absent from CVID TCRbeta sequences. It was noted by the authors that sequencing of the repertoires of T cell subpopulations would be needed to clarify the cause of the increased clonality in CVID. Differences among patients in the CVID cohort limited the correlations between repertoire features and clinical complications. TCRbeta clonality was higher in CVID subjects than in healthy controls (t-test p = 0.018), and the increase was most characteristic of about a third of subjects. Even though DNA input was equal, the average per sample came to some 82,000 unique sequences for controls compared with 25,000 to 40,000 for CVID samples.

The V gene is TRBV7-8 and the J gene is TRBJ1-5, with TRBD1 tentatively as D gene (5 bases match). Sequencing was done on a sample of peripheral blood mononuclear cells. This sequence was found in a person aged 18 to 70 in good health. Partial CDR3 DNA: TGTGCCAGCAGCTTAGCTCTAAGGGGCGATCAGCCC. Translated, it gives CASSLALRGDQP. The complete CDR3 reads CASSLALRGDQPQHF.